These 3 T cell receptor beta chains were all obtained from the same sample, sequenced in a study of T cells in narcolepsy. The assay was immunoSEQ multiplex PCR, and TCRdb's table has in-frame clones only and misses some. The sample yields 15,000 to 20,000 clones, just under 75% seen once. The sample consisted of CD45RA- memory CD8+ T cells from PBMCs. The receptor set was obtained from a human donor with narcolepsy.

This clone showed up just once. V gene TRBV4-2 combines with J gene TRBJ2-3; 9 bases line up with TRBD2. The CDR3 length is 17 residues. CDR1 is LGHNA, CDR2 YNFKEQ, per germline. V was clipped by 2 bases and J by 3 bases; unmatched bases: 9. CDR3 loop: CASSQYAVAGETDTQYF. Written as DNA, the CDR3 is TGTGCCAGCAGCCAATACGCGGTAGCGGGGGAGACAGATACGCAGTATTTT.

The chain is built from TRBV11-3 and TRBJ1-1; D is unclear. The germline V gene has CDR1 SGHNT and CDR2 YENEEA. CDR3 size: 13 residues. Trimming took off 5 bases at V and 5 bases at J, with 12 bases between the two ends. Here the CDR3 reads CASSPHPGTEAFF. CDR3 nucleotides: TGTGCCAGCAGCCCCCACCCGGGGACTGAAGCTTTCTTT.

This clone appeared a few times. The identical CDR3 is also encoded by other nucleotide sequences in the sample. The chain couples TRBV9 to TRBJ2-1; D perhaps matches TRBD2 (5 bases). Germline CDR1 and CDR2: SGDLS and YYNGEE. This CDR3 region has 15 residues. The V and J ends lost 4 bases and 5 bases respectively, with 16 bases between them. The CDR3 spells CASSPPAGKNNEQFF. The CDR3 bases are TGTGCCAGCAGCCCCCCGGCGGGCAAAAACAATGAGCAGTTCTTC.